The 16 T cell receptor beta chains below all came from one sample that was sequenced in a study of T cells in Graves' hyperthyroidism and ophthalmopathy. Amplified TCR beta CDR3 regions came from RNA transcripts. RT-PCR in the first round (using the HTBI primer set) targeted the TCR CDR3. Via MiXCR, TCRdb re-called the multiplex PCR reads, giving one row per CDR3 protein. The sample yields about 500,000 distinct CDR3 sequences, about 16% seen once. Specimen: blood. These TCRs come from a woman between 25 and 40 years old with Graves' ophthalmopathy.

This clonotype was found many times. The chain couples TRBV5-1 to TRBJ2-5; D might be TRBD1 (7 bases). Between the trimmed V and J ends, which lost 7 bases and 2 bases, there was a span of 18 bases. The CDR3 runs to 15 residues. Germline loops: CDR1 SGHRS, CDR2 YFSETQ. The chain's CDR3 is CASQRQGGGQETQYF. The CDR3 DNA reads as TGCGCCAGCCAAAGACAGGGAGGAGGGCAAGAGACCCAGTACTTC.

The chain couples TRBV2 to TRBJ2-7; 11 bases line up with TRBD1. V gave up 5 bases and J gave up 6 bases; unmatched junction bases: 9. Germline CDR1 is SNHLY and CDR2 is FYNNEI. The CDR3 covers 15 residues. CDR3 sequence: CASSNAGTGGVEQYF. The CDR3 DNA reads as TGTGCCAGCAGTAACGCCGGGACAGGGGGGGTCGAGCAGTACTTC. The whole variable domain, filled in from reference TRBV2 and TRBJ2-7, reads EPEVTQTPSHQVTQMGQEVILRCVPISNHLYFYWYRQILGQKVEFLVSFYNNEISEKSEIFDDQFSVERPDGSNFTLKIRSTKLEDSAMYFCASSNAGTGGVEQYFGPGTRLTVT.

The chain is built from TRBV6-1 and TRBJ1-4; D gene unclear. The CDR3 is made up of 15 amino acids. The ends were cut back, 3 bases at V and 3 bases at J, with 11 bases in the middle. Germline loops: CDR1 MNHNS, CDR2 SASEGT. CDR3 sequence (DNA): TGTGCCAGCAGTGATGTCGGCACCTCTAATGAAAAACTGTTTTTT. It yields the protein CASSDVGTSNEKLFF.

CDR3 DNA: TGTGCCTGGACCGAGGGACAGCCTTTCTCTAGCACAGATACGCAGTATTTT. Translating it yields CAWTEGQPFSSTDTQYF. The chain is built from TRBV30 and TRBJ2-3, with 7 bases lining up with TRBD1. The CDR3 is 17 amino acids. Trimming cost V 4 bases and J 0 bases; bases outside gene matches: 13. Germline CDR1 reads GTSNPN; CDR2 reads SVGIG (reference sequence).

Comments on this clonotype: One end of the junction is discordant with germline, which a read error may explain. The chain has TRBV11-2 and TRBJ2-2; no firm D call. Germline CDR1 and CDR2: SGHAT and FQNNGV. The length of the CDR3 is 13 residues. The CDR3 sequence: CASSVDPVGELFF. DNA for the CDR3: TGTGCCAGCAGCGTAGACCCAGTGGGGGAGCTGTTTTTT.

This clonotype was seen only a few times. The V call is TRBV19, the J call TRBJ1-5; no firm D call. With 3 bases removed from V and 6 bases from J, the gap between germline ends came to 9 bases. Germline CDR1 reads LNHDA; CDR2 reads SQIVND (reference sequence). The CDR3 contains 13 residues. The CDR3 region is CASSIGSAQPQHF. In nucleotides, the CDR3 is TGTGCCAGTAGTATTGGGTCGGCTCAGCCCCAGCATTTT.

The V gene is TRBV4-3, the J gene TRBJ2-3; 7 bases map to TRBD2. V lost 1 base and J lost 4; bases outside the gene matches: 8. This CDR3 comprises 16 residues. The germline CDR1 and CDR2 sequences are LGHNA and YSLEER. For the CDR3, the DNA is TGCGCCAGCAGCCAAGTTTGGGGCGGGAGCTCAGATACGCAGTATTTT. It is translated as CASSQVWGGSSDTQYF.

The chain links TRBV4-3 to TRBJ1-4; 7 bases map to TRBD1. This CDR3 region has 15 residues. Looked up from germline, CDR1 is LGHNA and CDR2 is YSLEER. The V and J ends lost 3 bases and 7 bases, in that order; junction bases with no gene match: 8. The CDR3 DNA reads TGCGCCAGCAGCCATTGGGACAGAAGCGGTGAAAAACTGTTTTTT. This translates into CASSHWDRSGEKLFF.

The chain employs TRBV6-2 or TRBV6-3 and TRBJ2-1; D may match TRBD1 or TRBD2 (6 bases each). CDR3 size: 15 residues. CDR1 MNHEY and CDR2 SVGEGT come from the germline V gene. Trimming cost V 6 bases and J 4 bases, with 16 bases left between them. The CDR3 DNA is TGTGCCAGCAGGGCGGGAAGGAGGGGGTACAATGAGCAGTTCTTC. It codes for CASRAGRRGYNEQFF.

The rearrangement uses TRBV6-5 and TRBJ2-5, with TRBD2 matching 9 bases. With V trimmed by 1 base and J by 3 bases, 12 bases remained unmatched. Germline-derived CDR1 and CDR2 are MNHEY and SVGAGI. The CDR3 spans 18 residues. The CDR3 coding sequence is TGTGCCAGCAGTTACTTGGGACCAGCGGGAGGCGGGAAAGAGACCCAGTACTTC. Translation gives CASSYLGPAGGGKETQYF.

Ten or more counts support this clonotype. This rearrangement joins TRBV15 to TRBJ2-1; 11 nucleotides agree with TRBD2. Germline V gene lookup returns CDR1 LNHNV and CDR2 YYDKDF (reference sequence). The ends lost 2 bases at V and 9 bases at J; junction bases unmatched: 6. The CDR3 loop spans 15 amino acids. DNA of the CDR3: TGTGCCACCAGCAGACAATCTCTAGCGGGAGGTGAGCAGTTCTTC. This translates into CATSRQSLAGGEQFF.

The rearrangement links TRBV19 to TRBJ2-5; unclear D gene. This CDR3 has 17 amino acids. The V gene lost 3 bases and the J gene lost 1 base, with 18 bases spanning the gap. CDR1 and CDR2 (germline): LNHDA, SQIVND (reference sequence). In DNA, the CDR3 is TGTGCCAGTAGTATGAGGACCAGGACCTTCGTCCAAGAGACCCAGTACTTC. The encoded protein is CASSMRTRTFVQETQYF.

In its sample, this clonotype was seen many times. This chain uses TRBV20-1 with TRBJ2-1; 13 nucleotides agree with TRBD2. The CDR3 has 18 amino acids. V lost 0 bases and J lost 3; bases outside the gene matches: 8. CDR1 is DFQATT and CDR2 is SNEGSKA in the germline V gene (reference sequence). In DNA, the CDR3 is TGCAGTGCTAGAGATTTACTAGCGGGAGGGAGCCACTACAATGAGCAGTTCTTC. It codes for CSARDLLAGGSHYNEQFF.

This clonotype was seen ten or more times. This rearrangement joins TRBV5-1 to TRBJ2-1; 13 positions match TRBD2. Germline CDR1 reads SGHRS; CDR2 reads YFSETQ. This CDR3 spans 18 amino acids. The V segment lost 2 bases and the J segment 0 bases; nucleotides outside the gene matches: 5. The CDR3 is CASSLRLAGGSSYNEQFF. The CDR3 coding sequence is TGCGCCAGCAGCTTAAGACTAGCGGGGGGCAGCTCCTACAATGAGCAGTTCTTC.

This clonotype occurred a few times. The genes are TRBV4-3 and TRBJ2-1; maybe TRBD2 (6 bases). This CDR3 has 18 amino acids. The V gene's germline CDR1 is LGHNA and CDR2 YSLEER. V shed 1 base and J shed 4 bases, with 20 bases lying between them. CDR3 sequence: CASSQVIRRDLPYNEQFF. The CDR3 bases are TGCGCCAGCAGCCAAGTTATACGCCGGGACTTACCTTACAATGAGCAGTTCTTC.

The chain employs TRBV24-1 and TRBJ1-2; D remains unclear. Germline loops: CDR1 KGHDR, CDR2 SFDVKD. The CDR3 contains 12 residues. With 2 bases removed from V and 8 bases from J, the gap between germline ends came to 8 bases. The CDR3 spells CATSDSGIGYTF. The CDR3 coding sequence is TGTGCCACCAGTGATTCAGGCATCGGCTACACCTTC.